The 19 T cell receptor beta chains reported below all come from one sample, sequenced in a study of shared clonotypes between healthy human individuals. Repertoires were generated with immunoSEQ multiplex PCR, while TCRdb's copy carries only in-frame clones and drops some. Counted here are fewer than 2.5 million clones, 93% occurring once; the ten biggest clones make up approximately 0.35%. The sample was naive CD4+ T cells from PBMCs. Subset given: CD45RA+ positively selected. The receptors were sampled from a man aged 18 to 29 in good health. Some clones in this sample may be carry-over from other donors' samples.

The rearrangement joins TRBV6-5 to TRBJ2-1; 8 bases fit TRBD2. The V gene's germline CDR1 is MNHEY and CDR2 SVGAGI. J lost 8 bases, V lost 10 bases, and 13 bases had no gene match. The CDR3 has 14 residues. The CDR3 bases are TGTGCCACCCAAACCGGGACTAGGAGGGATGAGCAGTTCTTC. It translates to CATQTGTRRDEQFF.

This clone was recorded only once. The gene calls are TRBV6-6 and TRBJ1-1; D gene ambiguous. Looked up from germline, CDR1 is MNHNY and CDR2 is SVGAGI (reference sequence). The CDR3 has 13 amino acids. With 0 bases removed from V and 7 bases from J, the gap between germline ends came to 9 bases. DNA for the CDR3: TGTGCCAGCAGTTACTCGATGGGAAATGAAGCTTTCTTT. Protein sequence: CASSYSMGNEAFF.

For this clone: The sample contains more than one DNA sequence encoding this CDR3. V and J are TRBV2 and TRBJ2-7, with TRBD1 identical over 7 bases. Trimming removed 6 bases from V and 1 base from J; junction bases left unmatched: 3. This CDR3 is built from 13 residues. The germline V gene has CDR1 SNHLY and CDR2 FYNNEI. Here the CDR3 DNA reads TGTGCCAGCAGCCGGGACAGATCCTACGAGCAGTACTTC. It translates to CASSRDRSYEQYF.

The chain employs TRBV28 and TRBJ2-1, with D possibly called TRBD1 or TRBD2 (5 bases each). This CDR3 region has 16 residues. V was cut by 1 base and J by 0 bases, with 10 bases left in between. Per germline, CDR1 MDHEN and CDR2 SYDVKM. The DNA for the CDR3 is TGTGCCAGCAGTTTATCGGGGACGACCTCCTACAATGAGCAGTTCTTC. Encoded protein: CASSLSGTTSYNEQFF.

This sequence joins TRBV18 and TRBJ2-7; 7 bases are a match to TRBD1. V gave up 2 bases and J gave up 7 bases; unmatched junction bases: 11. Germline V gene data show CDR1 as KGHSH and CDR2 as LQKENI. CDR3 size: 15 residues. CDR3 bases: TGTGCCAGCTCACCATGGACAGGAGCCCCCGGGGAGCAGTACTTC. This translates into CASSPWTGAPGEQYF.

In the case of this clone: This sample includes further DNA sequences coding for the same CDR3. V is TRBV5-4 and J is TRBJ2-1; D is ambiguous. V gave up 4 bases and J gave up 5 bases, with 10 bases separating them. Looked up from germline, CDR1 is SGHNT and CDR2 is YYREEE (reference sequence). The CDR3 length is 13 residues. The CDR3 protein is CASSPGPNNEQFF. The CDR3 DNA sequence: TGTGCCAGCAGCCCCGGTCCAAACAATGAGCAGTTCTTC.

The chain couples TRBV18 to TRBJ1-1; D not resolved. The CDR3 sequence is 15 residues long. In germline, CDR1 is KGHSH, CDR2 LQKENI. Trimming took 0 bases from V and 0 from J, leaving 8 bases between them. The CDR3 sequence: CASSPPGRLNTEAFF. The CDR3 nucleotides are TGTGCCAGCTCACCACCTGGTCGTCTGAACACTGAAGCTTTCTTT. Supplemented by reference TRBV18 and TRBJ1-1, the full variable domain reads NAGVMQNPRHLVRRRGQEARLRCSPMKGHSHVYWYRQLPEEGLKFMVYLQKENIIDESGMPKERFSAEFPKEGPSILRIQQVVRGDSAAYFCASSPPGRLNTEAFFGQGTRLTVV.

This clone was detected once. The chain has TRBV7-9 and TRBJ2-3, with unresolved D. The CDR3 runs 15 residues. CDR1 is SEHNR, CDR2 FQNEAQ, per germline (reference sequence). Deletions cut 0 bases from V and 2 bases from J, with 9 bases between. The CDR3 spells CASSLARSTTDTQYF. As DNA, the CDR3 is TGTGCCAGCAGCTTAGCCCGGAGCACCACAGATACGCAGTATTTT.

The chain has TRBV19 and TRBJ2-1; tentative D call: TRBD2 (5 bases). The CDR3 loop spans 14 amino acids. Germline lookup yields CDR1 LNHDA and CDR2 SQIVND (reference sequence). Between the trimmed V and J ends, which lost 10 bases and 6 bases, there was a span of 19 bases. The CDR3 DNA sequence: TGTGCCAAGAAGGAGGTATACCACCCCAATGAGCAGTTCTTC. Its translation: CAKKEVYHPNEQFF.

Comments on this clone: Other DNA sequences in the sample encode the same CDR3. V and J are TRBV5-1 and TRBJ1-3; D perhaps matches TRBD1 (5 bases). Germline V gene data show CDR1 as SGHRS and CDR2 as YFSETQ. The CDR3 consists of 15 residues. V lost 0 bases and J lost 4, with 11 bases in between. The CDR3, as DNA: TGCGCCAGCAGCTTGGAGCCGGGGACGGGAAACACCATATATTTT. Its translation is CASSLEPGTGNTIYF. Full variable domain (rest looked up from reference TRBV5-1 and TRBJ1-3): KAGVTQTPRYLIKTRGQQVTLSCSPISGHRSVSWYQQTPGQGLQFLFEYFSETQRNKGNFPGRFSGRQFSNSRSEMNVSTLELGDSALYLCASSLEPGTGNTIYFGEGSWLTVV.

The chain carries TRBV30 and TRBJ2-7; 10 positions agree with TRBD1. V was clipped by 3 bases and J by 3 bases; unmatched bases: 5. The CDR3 is 14 amino acids. The germline V gene has CDR1 GTSNPN and CDR2 SVGIG (reference sequence). The CDR3 here is CAWSQDRGFYEQYF. CDR3 DNA sequence: TGTGCCTGGAGCCAGGACAGGGGGTTCTACGAGCAGTACTTC.

This clone appeared once. The V call is TRBV7-6, the J call TRBJ2-7, with 9 positions matching TRBD2. Per germline, CDR1 SGHVS and CDR2 FNYEAQ. The CDR3 totals 15 residues. J was trimmed by 7 bases and V by 0 bases; bases with no gene match: 7. The CDR3 protein is CASSLASGSGREQYF. In nucleotides, the CDR3 is TGTGCCAGCAGCTTAGCTAGCGGGAGTGGAAGAGAGCAGTACTTC.

This clone was detected only once. V usage is TRBV5-1 and J usage is TRBJ2-5; perhaps TRBD1 as D (6 bases). Germline lookup yields CDR1 SGHRS and CDR2 YFSETQ. The CDR3 sequence is 15 residues long. V lost 5 bases to trimming and J lost 1 base, with 15 bases between them. The CDR3 bases are TGCGCCAGCAGTTCGACAGGACTTATCCAAGAGACCCAGTACTTC. Its protein is CASSSTGLIQETQYF.

CDR3 amino acids: CASSPRVRQTQYF. The CDR3 nucleotides read TGTGCCAGCAGCCCAAGGGTACGTCAGACCCAGTACTTC. This sequence joins TRBV7-9 and TRBJ2-5; D remains unclear. The CDR3 loop spans 13 amino acids. Trimming removed 5 bases from V and 6 bases from J, with 13 bases in between. CDR1 SEHNR and CDR2 FQNEAQ come from the germline V gene (reference sequence).

The chain uses TRBV5-6 and TRBJ1-6, with a possible D match to TRBD1 (5 bases). This CDR3 has 16 residues. CDR1 SGHDT and CDR2 YYEEEE come from the germline V gene. The germline V and J ends were trimmed by 1 base and 0 bases, with 8 bases remaining between them. The CDR3 DNA is TGTGCCAGCAGCTTGCGACAGAACTCCTATAATTCACCCCTCCACTTT. It translates to CASSLRQNSYNSPLHF.

J is TRBJ2-7 and V is TRBV6-5; 7 nucleotides agree with TRBD1. This CDR3 has 14 residues. V lost 5 bases and J lost 7; bases outside the gene matches: 11. The germline CDR1 and CDR2 sequences are MNHEY and SVGAGI. The CDR3 protein is CASSHDRARREQYF. The CDR3 DNA reads as TGTGCCAGCAGTCATGACAGGGCGAGGAGAGAGCAGTACTTC.

The J gene is TRBJ2-7, the V gene TRBV5-5, with D hard to call. Trimming took 0 bases from V and 0 from J, leaving 10 bases between them. This CDR3 contains 15 residues. Germline V lookup: CDR1 SGHKS, CDR2 YYEKEE (reference sequence). In DNA form, the CDR3 reads TGTGCCAGCAGCTTGGACAGCCAATCCTCCTACGAGCAGTACTTC. Protein product: CASSLDSQSSYEQYF.

The chain carries TRBV4-3 and TRBJ1-4; no clear D gene. The germline V gene has CDR1 LGHNA and CDR2 YSLEER. The CDR3 length is 16 residues. The germline V and J ends were trimmed by 3 bases and 5 bases, with 16 bases remaining between them. DNA of the CDR3: TGCGCCAGCAGCCAGGGCTCCGTAACAATGAATGAAAAACTGTTTTTT. As protein: CASSQGSVTMNEKLFF.

This clone has just one count. The chain recombines TRBV25-1 with TRBJ2-7, with D unclear. V dropped 6 bases and J dropped 7 bases, with 10 bases sitting between them. The CDR3 is 11 residues long. Germline lookup yields CDR1 MGHDK and CDR2 SYGVNS. CDR3 sequence: CASSLPLEQYF. The CDR3 DNA reads TGTGCCAGCAGCCTACCCCTGGAGCAGTACTTC.